This T cell receptor beta chain was sequenced for a study of T cell responses to AZD1222 COVID-19 vaccine. This clone was picked up one time. Germline CDR1 ENHRY, CDR2 SYGVKD. The V end lost 0 bases, the J end lost 4 bases, and 12 bases lay between the germline ends. The CDR3 runs 15 residues. TCRdb's copy holds only in-frame clones and misses some; the assay was immunoSEQ multiplex PCR. This table has about 99,000 clones, 89% appearing once. The receptor was derived from an adult in good health. Sequenced here: peripheral blood, sampled on day 0 of AZD1222 vaccination. This rearrangement joins TRBV10-3 to TRBJ1-1; D gene ambiguous. CDR3 nucleotide sequence: TGTGCCATCAGTGAGTCCATCGATCGGCGCACTGAAGCTTTCTTT. Translating gives CAISESIDRRTEAFF.